Below are 29 T cell receptor beta chains sequenced from a single sample in a study of tumor-infiltrating lymphocytes in primary liver carcinoma (dated by TCRdb to between 2016 and 2019). Without any cell sorting, total RNA and DNA were extracted together from approximately 22-30 mg of bulk tissue using the AllPrep DNA/RNA mini kit. TCRdb records Illumina HiSeq 2500 as the sequencer. TCRbeta-specific cDNA was reverse-transcribed from about 520 ng total RNA using a constant-region primer and ProtoScript II reverse transcriptase. TCRbeta libraries were built with three nested multiplex PCR rounds, a slightly modified ARM-PCR procedure. The first two PCR rounds used multiplex TRBV1-TRBV30 forward primers with a Cbeta reverse primer, each for about 9 cycles. TCRdb trimmed the raw reads at Q25, called clones with MiXCR and kept productive beta chains. Under each unique CDR3 protein, matching rows form one entry showing the most common genes and DNA. The sample data list 95,000 to 100,000 distinct CDR3 sequences, and about 63% of these were observed just once. The ten largest make up around 12% of the sample.

The sequencing input was liver tumor tissue from sampling region 2. Explained via the paper, the cell subset or site label denotes: tumor region T2, inferior pole. The receptors come from a woman aged 55-70 years with primary liver carcinoma and hepatitis B virus infection.

This rearrangement joins TRBV11-2 to TRBJ2-1; TRBD2 might be the D (6 bases). The germline V and J ends were trimmed by 7 bases and 5 bases, with 18 bases remaining between them. Germline V CDR1 and CDR2: SGHAT, FQNNGV. This CDR3 is 15 amino acids long. The CDR3 DNA follows: TGTGCCAGCACTTGGGCTAGCGTGTTTAACAATGAGCAGTTCTTC. This codes for CASTWASVFNNEQFF.

This clonotype turned up a few times. A much larger clone differs by one base, so this may be a read error. The rearrangement uses TRBV5-1 and TRBJ2-3; D gene unclear. The CDR3 extends over 11 amino acids. In germline, CDR1 is SGHRS, CDR2 YFSETQ. The CDR3, as DNA: TGCGCCAGCAGCATGGTAGATACGCAGTGTTTT. It specifies CASSMVDTQCF.

As for this clonotype: This sequence may be a read error, since a much larger clone differs from it by one base. This chain connects TRBV7-8 to TRBJ2-2, with D tentatively TRBD1 (6 bases). CDR1 is SGHVS, CDR2 FQNEAQ, per germline. Trimming removed 7 bases from V and 0 bases from J, with 18 bases in between. The CDR3 runs to 17 residues. The CDR3 spells CASTPLRDKANTGELFF. The CDR3 DNA reads as TGTGCCAGCACCCCCCTACGGGACAAGGCGAACACCGGGGAGCTGTTTTTT.

This clonotype was detected only a few times. A much larger clonotype is one base distant, so this may be a read error. The chain joins TRBV12-3 or TRBV12-4 to TRBJ1-4, with 7 bases aligning to TRBD1. Unmatched junction bases numbered 9, after V lost 2 bases and J lost 6 bases. The CDR3 consists of 16 residues. Written as DNA, the CDR3 is TGTGCCAGCAGTTTAAGGCGGGGACAGACTGATGAAAAACTGTTTTTT. This sequence encodes CASSLRRGQTDEKLFF.

This clonotype has a single count. A read error may produce the germline difference seen at one junction end. CDR3 sequence (DNA): TGCAGCGTGTCTCAGGGGATGCGGGCCTACGGGCAGTACTTC. Protein: CSVSQGMRAYGQYF. The V and J genes are TRBV29-1 and TRBJ2-7; D may be TRBD1 (6 bases). The CDR3 is made up of 14 amino acids. The germline CDR1 and CDR2 sequences are SQVTM and ANQGSEA.

The chain recombines TRBV7-3 with TRBJ2-6; D possibly matches TRBD1 or TRBD2 (6 bases each). The CDR3 is made up of 16 amino acids. The V gene's germline CDR1 is SGHTA and CDR2 FQGTGA. V was shortened by 0 bases and J by 2 bases, with 8 bases between the two germline ends. The CDR3 region is CASSLTGGPGANVLTF. The CDR3 DNA sequence: TGTGCCAGCAGCTTAACTGGGGGGCCTGGGGCCAACGTCCTGACTTTC.

Remarks on this clonotype: One base away lies a much larger clone, so this may be a sequencing read error. The chain joins TRBV12-3 or TRBV12-4 to TRBJ2-3, with D hard to call. The CDR3 has 12 amino acids. The CDR3 protein is CTSRTDTRTQYF. The CDR3 nucleotides read TGTACCAGCAGGACCGACACGCGGACGCAGTATTTT.

The chain uses TRBV15 and TRBJ1-5; TRBD1 agrees at 7 bases. The CDR3 runs 15 residues. Germline values: CDR1 LNHNV, CDR2 YYDKDF (reference sequence). After removal of 0 bases from V and 9 bases from J, the junction contained 8 bases not matched to a gene. CDR3 in amino acids: CATSRDKGAAGPQHF. The CDR3 coding sequence is TGTGCCACCAGCAGAGATAAGGGGGCCGCGGGGCCCCAGCATTTT.

Concerning this clonotype itself: Mismatch with germline at one junction end may stem from a read error. The V gene is TRBV11-2, the J gene TRBJ2-5; D gene uncertain. The CDR3 consists of 13 residues. CDR1 SGHAT and CDR2 FQNNGV come from the germline V gene. The CDR3 sequence is CASSKIGLETQYF. The DNA for the CDR3 is TGCGCCAGCAGCAAGATAGGGTTAGAGACCCAGTACTTC.

This clonotype was seen a single time. At one end, the junction sequence differs from germline, possibly due to a read error. The V call is TRBV29-1, the J call TRBJ2-5; D could derive from TRBD1 or TRBD2 (5 bases each). Germline V gene data show CDR1 as SQVTM and CDR2 as ANQGSEA. This CDR3 comprises 15 residues. CDR3 sequence reads: CSAEDRVGREETQYF. The CDR3 DNA sequence: TGCAGCGCTGAAGATCGGGTGGGGCGGGAAGAGACCCAGTACTTC.

J is TRBJ1-2 and V is TRBV5-1, with 7 bases that match TRBD1. Germline CDR1 reads SGHRS; CDR2 reads YFSETQ. Trimming at V came to 2 bases and at J to 6 bases, leaving 7 bases not matched to a gene. CDR3 length equals 14 residues. The CDR3 coding sequence is TGCGCCAGCAGCTTCGGACAGGCCGTGGATGGCTACACCTTC. Protein sequence: CASSFGQAVDGYTF.

A word on this clonotype: A much larger clone is a single base away; this may be a read error. The chain couples TRBV29-1 to TRBJ2-2; D may be TRBD2 (5 bases). Trimming removed 6 bases from V and 1 base from J, with 12 bases in between. Germline CDR1 and CDR2: SQVTM and ANQGSEA. CDR3 length: 14 residues. In nucleotides, the CDR3 is TGCAGCGTGGCGACTATCATGAACACCGGGGAGCTGTTTTTT. Amino acid sequence: CSVATIMNTGELFF.

This chain links TRBV11-2 with TRBJ1-6, with D unclear. The CDR3 runs 15 residues. V lost 10 bases, J lost 10 bases, and 23 bases lay in between. Germline loops: CDR1 SGHAT, CDR2 FQNNGV. The CDR3: CANSLEVVAISPLHF. The CDR3 DNA follows: TGTGCCAACAGTTTAGAAGTGGTAGCTATCTCACCCCTCCACTTT.

This clonotype has more than one count but fewer than ten. In this CDR3 the conserved last residue, phenylalanine or tryptophan, is missing, so a read error is likely. The chain carries TRBV29-1 and TRBJ2-2; the D call may be TRBD1 or TRBD2 (5 bases each). V gave up 8 bases and J gave up 7 bases, with 17 bases separating them. CDR3 size: 13 residues. The germline V gene encodes CDR1 SQVTM and CDR2 ANQGSEA. DNA for the CDR3: TGCAGCATCACGGGGCACTCGTGCGGGGAGCTGTTTATT. Its protein is CSITGHSCGELFI.

In this sample, this clonotype turned up a few times. Given a much more abundant clone one base away, this may be a read error. The V and J genes are TRBV4-1 and TRBJ1-5, with unresolved D. CDR1 and CDR2 (germline): MGHRA, YSYEKL. The CDR3 has 14 amino acids. The germline V and J ends were trimmed by 9 bases and 1 base, with 13 bases remaining between them. The CDR3 DNA sequence: TGCGCCAGAGACGAGGGAGTAAGCAATCAGCCCCAGCATTTT. Its protein is CARDEGVSNQPQHF.

Comments on this clonotype: It may be a read error: a sequence one base away is much more abundant. The chain combines TRBV6-6 with TRBJ2-3; 12 nucleotides align to TRBD2. CDR3 size: 16 residues. CDR1 is MNHNY, CDR2 SVGAGI, per germline (reference sequence). Losses at the gene ends were 3 bases for V and 2 bases for J; bases not matched to a gene: 3. The CDR3 DNA reads as TGTGCCAGCAGTTATCGACTAGCGGGAGACACAGATACGCAGTATTTT. As protein: CASSYRLAGDTDTQYF.

A note on this clonotype: At one boundary the junction diverges from the germline segment, which might be a read error. This chain joins TRBV11-3 and TRBJ2-1; 7 bases match TRBD2. Germline-derived CDR1 and CDR2 are SGHNT and YENEEA. CDR3 length: 17 amino acids. The CDR3 DNA sequence: TGTGCCAGCAACTTAGGTCGGGGGGAGCGGGGTGTCGATGAGCACTTCTTC. Its translation: CASNLGRGERGVDEHFF.

This clonotype turned up a few times. This likely comes from a read error, as the CDR3 has no conserved phenylalanine or tryptophan at its end. Because the CDR3's place on the DNA is in doubt, the DNA is left out and the CDR3 is given as listed by TCRdb. This chain joins TRBV4-1 and TRBJ2-7; TRBD1 is taken as the D call from the table, unchecked against the DNA. Ends included, the CDR3 has 15 residues. CDR1 MGHRA and CDR2 YSYEKL come from the germline V gene. This CDR3 reads CASSQDGGGRDEEYL.

In this sample, this clonotype turned up a few times. This chain joins TRBV7-3 and TRBJ2-3, with 7 bases aligning to TRBD2. The trim removed 1 base at V and 4 bases at J, leaving 8 bases unmatched. Germline loops: CDR1 SGHTA, CDR2 FQGTGA. The CDR3 is 16 residues long. The CDR3 loop reads CASSLRAGELADTQYF. The CDR3 bases are TGTGCCAGCAGCTTAAGGGCGGGGGAGCTAGCAGATACGCAGTATTTT.

Note on this clonotype: The conserved phenylalanine or tryptophan normally closing the CDR3 is absent here, so this likely arose from a read error. The DNA is left out, because the CDR3 cannot be placed on it with certainty; the CDR3 is given as TCRdb lists it. The chain links TRBV12-3 or TRBV12-4 to TRBJ1-1; TRBD1 is taken as the D call from the table, unchecked against the DNA. The CDR3 region is 12 residues in length, termini included. The CDR3 region is CVSSRGLRGAFI.

The chain combines TRBV5-6 with TRBJ2-3; 9 bases agree with TRBD2. The CDR3 is made up of 15 amino acids. CDR1 and CDR2 from the germline V gene are SGHDT and YYEEEE. Here the CDR3 reads CGNSRTGTSQTQQYF. The CDR3 coding sequence is TGTGGCAACAGTCGAACCGGGACTAGCCAGACACAGCAGTATTTT. The complete variable domain, with remaining parts taken from reference TRBV5-6 and TRBJ2-3, reads DAGVTQSPTHLIKTRGQQVTLRCSPKSGHDTVSWYQQALGQGPQFIFQYYEEEERQRGNFPDRFSGHQFPNYSSELNVNALLLGDSALYLCGNSRTGTSQTQQYFGPGTRLTVL.

This clonotype was counted a few times. A much more abundant neighbour one base away suggests this may be a read error. The genes are TRBV6-5 and TRBJ1-5; D is unresolved. The CDR3 is 14 amino acids. V lost 2 bases and J 6 bases, leaving 11 bases between the germline ends. The germline V gene encodes CDR1 MNHEY and CDR2 SVGAGI. CDR3 protein: CASSYTEGGQPQHF. CDR3 in DNA: TGTGCCAGCAGTTACACCGAGGGCGGTCAGCCCCAGCATTTT.

V usage is TRBV11-2 and J usage is TRBJ2-5; no clear D gene. The CDR3 has 14 amino acids. V was trimmed by 2 bases and J by 10 bases, leaving 17 bases between them. CDR1 and CDR2 from the germline V gene are SGHAT and FQNNGV. Written as DNA, the CDR3 is TGTGCCAGCAGCTTATTCGCGGACGAAGATATCCAGTACTTC. Protein sequence: CASSLFADEDIQYF.

About this clonotype itself: Since a much larger clone is just one base distant, this may be a read error. The chain has TRBV5-1 and TRBJ2-5; TRBD1 might be the D (6 bases). This CDR3 has 14 amino acids. Germline CDR1 SGHRS, CDR2 YFSETQ. The CDR3 sequence is CVSSSGQIQETQYF. In DNA form, the CDR3 reads TGCGTCAGCAGCTCGGGACAAATACAAGAGACCCAGTACTTC.

As regards this clonotype: A much larger clone differs by one base, so this may be a read error. The chain has TRBV29-1 and TRBJ2-3; 7 bases map to TRBD2. The CDR3 loop spans 14 amino acids. The V gene's germline CDR1 is SQVTM and CDR2 ANQGSEA. For the CDR3, the DNA is TGCGTCGTGATGTTACAGGCGGGAGCAGATACGCAGTATTTT. Protein product: CVVMLQAGADTQYF.

Remarks on this clonotype: The junction does not match germline at one end; this may be a read error. The rearrangement links TRBV29-1 to TRBJ2-3; TRBD2 agrees at 9 bases. Germline lookup yields CDR1 SQVTM and CDR2 ANQGSEA. This CDR3 is built from 14 residues. CDR3 sequence (DNA): TGCAGCACTAAGCTGATAGCGGGAGCAGATACACAGTATTTT. The encoded protein is CSTKLIAGADTQYF.

At least ten counts were recorded for this clonotype. This rearrangement joins TRBV6-6 to TRBJ1-2; D call uncertain. Germline loops: CDR1 MNHNY, CDR2 SVGAGI (reference sequence). This CDR3 region has 12 residues. V was cut by 6 bases and J by 4 bases, with 9 bases left in between. Here the CDR3 reads CASRSESYGYTF. The CDR3 DNA sequence: TGTGCCAGCAGGTCCGAGTCCTATGGCTACACCTTC.

This clonotype has a count of ten or more. The chain carries TRBV5-5 and TRBJ2-5; 10 positions agree with TRBD1. The V and J ends lost 2 bases and 4 bases, in that order; junction bases with no gene match: 5. The CDR3 spans 15 residues. Germline CDR1 reads SGHKS; CDR2 reads YYEKEE (reference sequence). Written as DNA, the CDR3 is TGTGCCAGCAGCTTAGGGACAGGGGTAGGAGAGACCCAGTACTTC. This encodes CASSLGTGVGETQYF. Using reference TRBV5-5 and TRBJ2-5 for the parts outside the CDR3, the full variable domain is DAGVTQSPTHLIKTRGQQVTLRCSPISGHKSVSWYQQVLGQGPQFIFQYYEKEERGRGNFPDRFSARQFPNYSSELNVNALLLGDSALYLCASSLGTGVGETQYFGPGTRLLVL.

With respect to this clonotype: The junction shows a germline mismatch at one end, possibly a read error. The CDR3 DNA is TGTGCCATCAGTGAGTCCCCCCCTCTAGCGGGAGGGTACGAGCAGTACTTC. Translated: CAISESPPLAGGYEQYF. The rearrangement uses TRBV6-1 and TRBJ2-7, with 12 bases aligning to TRBD2. The CDR3 sequence is 17 residues long. Germline V gene lookup returns CDR1 MNHNS and CDR2 SASEGT.